This T cell receptor (beta chain) came from a study of T cell responses to AZD1222 COVID-19 vaccine. Whole-study findings and limits: Donors skewed white British and female; clonal diversity was possibly underestimated.

This clone was counted a few times. What it binds is not known. Here immunoSEQ multiplex PCR was the method, and the copy in TCRdb shows in-frame clones only, minus some. The sample carries 90,000 or so clones, over 85% recorded once. The germline V gene encodes CDR1 SGHRS and CDR2 YFSETQ. The CDR3 contains 15 residues. Trimming removed 3 bases from V and 5 bases from J; junction bases left unmatched: 6. The material was peripheral blood, obtained 28 days after the second AZD1222 dose. The TCR originated in an adult who received the AZD1222 COVID-19 vaccine. The chain employs TRBV5-1 and TRBJ1-2; 11 nucleotides match TRBD1. CDR3 sequence (DNA): TGCGCCAGCAGCTCCGGGGACAGGGGGAGTTATGGCTACACCTTC. Amino acid sequence: CASSSGDRGSYGYTF.